The 14 T cell receptor beta chains reported below all come from one sample, sequenced in a study of blood T cell repertoires in COVID-19. The data were produced by immunoSEQ multiplex PCR, yet TCRdb's version contains in-frame clones alone and is incomplete. Of about 98,000 clones in the sample, 70% to 80% were seen once. Sequenced: peripheral blood. Every receptor here comes from a man in his 70s with acute or convalescent COVID-19.

This clone has just a few counts. J is TRBJ2-1 and V is TRBV5-6; D is ambiguous. The CDR3 contains 14 residues. V lost 1 base and J lost 4, with 9 bases in between. Germline V CDR1 and CDR2: SGHDT, YYEEEE. The CDR3, as DNA: TGTGCCAGCAGCTTGATTCAGGCGTACAATGAGCAGTTCTTC. This gives the protein CASSLIQAYNEQFF.

DNA for the CDR3: TGTGCCAGCTCGACCGGGAGGGGCTCACCCCTCCACTTT. Its translation is CASSTGRGSPLHF. The chain employs TRBV18 and TRBJ1-6; D may be TRBD1 (5 bases). The CDR3 is 13 amino acids. V was trimmed by 6 bases and J by 10 bases, leaving 13 bases between them. Germline V gene sequence: CDR1 KGHSH, CDR2 LQKENI.

V usage is TRBV14 and J usage is TRBJ2-5, with 9 bases aligning to TRBD2. Germline assignment: CDR1 SGHDN and CDR2 FVKESK. J gave up 5 bases and V 0 bases, and 7 bases lay outside the gene matches. This CDR3 has 16 residues. As DNA, the CDR3 is TGTGCCAGCAGCCAAGATCATAATAGCGGGAGCGAGACCCAGTACTTC. Residues: CASSQDHNSGSETQYF.

The chain recombines TRBV6-5 with TRBJ1-2; weak D call: TRBD1 (6 bases). Germline CDR1 and CDR2: MNHEY and SVGAGI. The ends were cut back, 6 bases at V and 3 bases at J, with 11 bases in the middle. The CDR3 length is 13 residues. In nucleotides, the CDR3 is TGTGCCAGCAGGACCGGACAGTACTATGGCTACACCTTC. Protein product: CASRTGQYYGYTF.

This clone was found once. The chain couples TRBV18 to TRBJ1-2, with D unresolved. Looked up from germline, CDR1 is KGHSH and CDR2 is LQKENI. V was clipped by 4 bases and J by 6 bases, with 15 bases between them. This CDR3 contains 14 residues. CDR3 nucleotides: TGTGCCAGCTCACTCACCCCAAAATCGGATGGCTACACCTTC. Residues: CASSLTPKSDGYTF.

The gene calls are TRBV9 and TRBJ2-7, with D hard to call. CDR1 is SGDLS and CDR2 is YYNGEE in the germline V gene. V was shortened by 5 bases and J by 1 base, with 13 bases between the two germline ends. This CDR3 contains 14 residues. CDR3 coding DNA: TGTGCCAGCAGTCCATCACGGTCTTCCTACGAGCAGTACTTC. This translates into CASSPSRSSYEQYF.

This clone was seen just once. The chain carries TRBV6-5 and TRBJ2-7; 9 positions match TRBD1. The V and J ends lost 0 bases and 7 bases, in that order; junction bases with no gene match: 1. The CDR3 length is 13 residues. Looked up from germline, CDR1 is MNHEY and CDR2 is SVGAGI. The CDR3 nucleotides read TGTGCCAGCAGTTACTCGACAGGGGGGGAGCAGTACTTC. Translating it yields CASSYSTGGEQYF.

This clone was detected once. The chain uses TRBV28 and TRBJ1-3; 7 bases line up with TRBD1. The CDR3 is 14 residues long. The germline V gene has CDR1 MDHEN and CDR2 SYDVKM. Losses at the gene ends were 5 bases for V and 2 bases for J; bases not matched to a gene: 3. In nucleotides, the CDR3 is TGTGCCAGCAGTAGCAGGGGGACTGGAAACACCATATATTTT. Encoded protein: CASSSRGTGNTIYF.

This clone was detected only a few times. The chain joins TRBV6-5 to TRBJ1-1, with TRBD1 as a possible D gene (6 bases). This CDR3 spans 12 amino acids. Trimming cost V 5 bases and J 5 bases, with 9 bases left between them. Looked up from germline, CDR1 is MNHEY and CDR2 is SVGAGI. The CDR3 DNA reads as TGTGCCAGCAGTATACAGGGAACTGAAGCTTTCTTT. Protein: CASSIQGTEAFF.

The sample holds one count of this clone. J is TRBJ1-3 and V is TRBV5-6; D is possibly TRBD1 (5 bases). CDR3 length: 16 residues. Germline V lookup: CDR1 SGHDT, CDR2 YYEEEE. V was trimmed by 5 bases and J by 0 bases, leaving 15 bases between them. The CDR3 region is CASRDGHSISGNTIYF. In nucleotides, the CDR3 is TGTGCCAGCAGGGACGGACACTCAATCTCTGGAAACACCATATATTTT.

The V call is TRBV7-2, the J call TRBJ2-1, with 9 positions matching TRBD2. The CDR3 has 15 residues. CDR1 and CDR2 (germline): SGHTA, FQGNSA. V trimming: 5 bases; J trimming: 4 bases; junction bases outside the gene matches: 6. The CDR3 DNA sequence: TGTGCCAGCAGCGGGACAGCGGGAGGATACAATGAGCAGTTCTTC. It specifies CASSGTAGGYNEQFF.

The gene calls are TRBV20-1 and TRBJ1-4; 8 bases map to TRBD1. V lost 0 bases to trimming and J lost 13 bases; unmatched junction nucleotides: 1. CDR3 length: 11 residues. The germline V gene encodes CDR1 DFQATT and CDR2 SNEGSKA (reference sequence). The CDR3 sequence is CSAREDRALFF. DNA for the CDR3: TGCAGTGCTAGAGAGGACAGGGCACTGTTTTTT.

The chain employs TRBV5-4 and TRBJ2-1; TRBD1 is a possible D gene (6 bases). V was shortened by 4 bases and J by 9 bases, with 20 bases between the two germline ends. The CDR3 spans 15 residues. Germline CDR1 is SGHNT and CDR2 is YYREEE (reference sequence). The DNA of the CDR3 is TGTGCCAGCAGCCCGGTCAGGGGCGAGTATAGTGAGCAGTTCTTC. It is translated as CASSPVRGEYSEQFF. The full variable domain, its missing parts supplied by reference TRBV5-4 and TRBJ2-1, is ETGVTQSPTHLIKTRGQQVTLRCSSQSGHNTVSWYQQALGQGPQFIFQYYREEENGRGNFPPRFSGLQFPNYSSELNVNALELDDSALYLCASSPVRGEYSEQFFGPGTRLTVL.

The count of this clone is one. The chain combines TRBV10-3 with TRBJ2-2; the match to TRBD1 covers 7 bases. J lost 9 bases, V lost 4 bases, and 11 bases had no gene match. The CDR3 runs to 15 residues. Germline V CDR1 and CDR2: ENHRY, SYGVKD. The CDR3 loop is CAISGQQGSLRELFF. The CDR3 coding sequence is TGTGCCATCAGTGGTCAACAGGGGAGTTTGAGGGAGCTGTTTTTT.